A selection of T cell receptor beta chains follows, all from one sample in a study of shared clonotypes between healthy human individuals. Sequencing was performed with immunoSEQ multiplex PCR; in TCRdb, only in-frame clones are kept and a portion is missing. The profile shows 2 million to 2.5 million clones, 80% to 95% of them singletons. Sequencing input: naive CD4+ T cells from PBMCs. Every receptor here comes from a man aged 18-30 years in good health. Some clones in this sample may be carry-over from other donors' samples. Both conserved end residues are part of each CDR3. D genes are given only for firm matches. Clone size is given for some rows only: seen once, a few or many times, or a class if the clone is expanded.

d_call	clone_size	v_call	j_call	cdr3_aa	cdr3_nt
TRBD2	-	TRBV19	TRBJ2-5	CASSISGGRAETQYF	TGTGCCAGTAGTATAAGCGGCGGGAGGGCAGAGACCCAGTACTTC
TRBD1	-	TRBV19	TRBJ2-5	CATKGAGRGEETQYF	TGTGCCACCAAGGGGGCAGGGCGTGGGGAAGAGACCCAGTACTTC
-	-	TRBV6-6	TRBJ2-7	CASTPTGAAYEQYF	TGTGCCAGCACCCCAACCGGGGCAGCCTACGAGCAGTACTTC
TRBD2	-	TRBV5-6	TRBJ2-1	CASSRRGLADSYNEQFF	TGTGCCAGCAGCCGACGAGGACTAGCAGACTCCTACAATGAGCAGTTCTTC
-	-	TRBV9	TRBJ1-3	CASSAMGLSGNTIYF	TGTGCCAGCAGCGCGATGGGACTCTCTGGAAACACCATATATTTT
TRBD1	-	TRBV5-4	TRBJ1-2	CASSLLRDRGGGYTF	TGTGCCAGCAGCTTGCTCAGGGACAGGGGAGGAGGCTACACCTTC
-	-	TRBV7-3	TRBJ2-4	CASSPLEAAKNIQYF	TGTGCCAGCAGCCCCCTCGAGGCTGCCAAAAACATTCAGTACTTC
-	-	TRBV28	TRBJ2-7	CASSGGGTGHYEQYF	TGTGCCAGCAGTGGGGGGGGGACAGGTCACTACGAGCAGTACTTC
TRBD2	-	TRBV9	TRBJ2-1	CASSVGARGSYNEQFF	TGTGCCAGCAGCGTAGGTGCGCGCGGGAGCTACAATGAGCAGTTCTTC
TRBD1	-	TRBV28	TRBJ1-3	CASRGGTDFGNTIYF	TGTGCCAGCAGGGGGGGGACAGACTTTGGAAACACCATATATTTT
-	-	TRBV6-6	TRBJ2-3	CAGRGGRGTDTQYF	TGTGCCGGCAGGGGTGGGAGGGGGACAGATACGCAGTATTTT
TRBD1	-	TRBV6-1	TRBJ2-1	CASSELGQGINEQFF	TGTGCCAGCAGTGAATTAGGACAGGGCATAAATGAGCAGTTCTTC
TRBD1	-	TRBV5-4	TRBJ2-7	CASSHQRQGDEQYF	TGTGCCAGCAGCCACCAGCGACAGGGCGACGAGCAGTACTTC
TRBD1	-	TRBV19	TRBJ2-7	CASSPPDRAYEQYF	TGTGCCAGTAGCCCCCCCGACAGGGCCTACGAGCAGTACTTC
TRBD1	-	TRBV28	TRBJ2-3	CASSSTGDPSTDTQYF	TGTGCCAGCAGCTCCACAGGGGATCCGAGCACAGATACGCAGTATTTT
-	once	TRBV5-1	TRBJ1-1	CASSPTLTGNTEAFF	TGCGCCAGCAGCCCTACGTTGACAGGGAACACTGAAGCTTTCTTT
TRBD2	-	TRBV4-2	TRBJ2-7	CASSQEGLTSVEQYF	TGTGCCAGCAGCCAAGAGGGGCTGACTAGCGTCGAGCAGTACTTC
TRBD1	-	TRBV5-8	TRBJ2-7	CASSLGTGEVDEQYF	TGTGCCAGCAGCTTAGGGACAGGGGAGGTAGACGAGCAGTACTTC
TRBD1	-	TRBV5-1	TRBJ2-7	CASNGQGSYEQYF	TGCGCCAGCAACGGACAGGGGAGCTACGAGCAGTACTTC
-	-	TRBV9	TRBJ1-2	CASSVDSYYGYTF	TGTGCCAGCAGCGTTGACAGCTACTATGGCTACACCTTC
TRBD2	-	TRBV6-1	TRBJ2-7	CASNLRGGYEQYF	TGTGCCAGCAATTTGCGGGGGGGCTACGAGCAGTACTTC
TRBD1	few	TRBV6-1	TRBJ1-2	CATPPAGGIYGYTF	TGTGCCACCCCACCTGCAGGGGGGATTTATGGCTACACCTTC
TRBD2	-	TRBV7-8	TRBJ2-7	CASSLGLAGEYEQYF	TGTGCCAGCAGCTTAGGACTAGCGGGAGAATACGAGCAGTACTTC
TRBD2	once	TRBV29-1	TRBJ2-5	CSVVGGRAEHFETQYF	TGCAGCGTTGTGGGGGGGAGGGCCGAACATTTCGAGACCCAGTACTTC
-	-	TRBV2	TRBJ1-1	CASRGDFLTGMAAFF	TGTGCCAGCCGAGGGGATTTTCTTACCGGAATGGCGGCTTTCTTT
-	-	TRBV7-9	TRBJ2-3	CASSLPSARTQYF	TGTGCCAGCAGCTTACCTTCCGCACGTACGCAGTATTTT
-	few	TRBV4-2	TRBJ1-5	CASSQGTVYQPQHF	TGTGCCAGCAGCCAAGGGACGGTTTATCAGCCCCAGCATTTT
TRBD1	-	TRBV11-2	TRBJ2-1	CASSLTLDRDNEQFF	TGTGCCAGCAGCTTAACTCTCGACAGGGACAATGAGCAGTTCTTC
TRBD1	-	TRBV18	TRBJ2-2	CASSPERTGLTGELFF	TGTGCCAGCTCACCCGAACGGACAGGATTGACCGGGGAGCTGTTTTTT
-	-	TRBV7-8	TRBJ1-1	CASSLEATEAFF	TGTGCCAGCAGCTTAGAAGCCACTGAAGCTTTCTTT
-	-	TRBV10-3	TRBJ1-5	CASQTGQSDQPQHF	TGTGCCTCCCAGACTGGACAGTCCGATCAGCCCCAGCATTTT
TRBD1	-	TRBV27	TRBJ1-5	CASSPRGQVTGPQHF	TGTGCCAGCAGTCCCAGGGGACAGGTGACTGGGCCCCAGCATTTT
-	-	TRBV4-2	TRBJ2-2	CASSQDLRQDTGELFF	TGTGCCAGCAGCCAAGATCTTCGCCAGGACACCGGGGAGCTGTTTTTT
TRBD2	-	TRBV30	TRBJ2-1	CAWSVRLAGARREQFF	TGTGCCTGGAGTGTAAGGCTAGCGGGGGCTCGTAGAGAGCAGTTCTTC
-	-	TRBV5-4	TRBJ2-2	CASSLVGKSNTGELFF	TGTGCCAGCAGCTTGGTGGGGAAGTCGAACACCGGGGAGCTGTTTTTT
TRBD1	-	TRBV7-2	TRBJ2-2	CASSLVQGTGELFF	TGTGCCAGCAGCTTAGTACAGGGGACCGGGGAGCTGTTTTTT
TRBD1	-	TRBV9	TRBJ1-2	CASSAGGQAVEGYTF	TGTGCCAGCAGCGCGGGGGGACAGGCCGTGGAGGGCTACACCTTC
-	-	TRBV28	TRBJ1-4	CASSPGTSSANEKLFF	TGTGCCAGCAGTCCCGGGACATCCTCGGCTAATGAAAAACTGTTTTTT
-	-	TRBV5-1	TRBJ2-7	CASSLGEGGYEQYF	TGCGCCAGCAGCTTGGGAGAGGGGGGCTACGAGCAGTACTTC
-	-	TRBV5-1	TRBJ2-7	CASSLSGYEQYF	TGCGCCAGCAGCTTGTCCGGATACGAGCAGTACTTC
-	-	TRBV5-1	TRBJ2-3	CASSAIPGDTQYF	TGCGCCAGCAGCGCAATCCCCGGAGATACGCAGTATTTT
TRBD1	-	TRBV28	TRBJ1-2	CASSPQGAGGYTF	TGTGCCAGCAGTCCCCAGGGGGCGGGAGGCTACACCTTC
-	once	TRBV29-1	TRBJ1-2	CSVVGWDGYGYTF	TGCAGCGTTGTCGGGTGGGATGGGTATGGCTACACCTTC